This T cell receptor beta chain was sequenced for a study of cytomegalovirus exposure and HLA in healthy donors (dated by TCRdb to 2015 to 2018). Regarding the complete study: According to an earlier analysis of a few hundred of the donors, about 180 million T cells yielded 117 million unique TCR beta sequences and approximately 300 Gb of sequence data. Donor age, sex, ethnicity and CMV serostatus were collected together with the repertoire data. The aim of the study was to test whether cataloging public T cell receptors could identify signatures of past pathogen exposure. Of the 300 to 500 genotyped donors, less than 85% were placed in the genetic ancestry cluster associated with self-reported Caucasian donors. Across some 400 genotyped donors of the cohort, an average of about 240,000 unique TCR beta nucleotide sequences per donor were sequenced, and roughly 17% of those sequences were non-productive. To predict cytomegalovirus infection status, the study combined high-throughput TCR immunosequencing, statistical association of individual TCRs with disease status, and machine learning. A separate validation cohort of roughly 110 different subjects was used in addition to the roughly 700-subject first cohort. The later analysis used no new phenotypic data to find candidate immune exposures, relying instead on TCR beta sequences and their occurrence across donors. HLA typing included class I and class II loci at four-digit resolution. The number of typed donors differed by locus: 629-630 for A, B, C, DRB1 and DQB1; 500 to 550 for DQA1; 606 for DPA1; and roughly 450 for DPB1. Every repertoire in the discovery cohort had been generated on one and the same sequencing platform. The study profiled the T cell repertoires of about 720 subjects by immunosequencing and related them to cytomegalovirus serostatus. About 330 gigabases of sequencing data and approximately 91 million unique TCR sequences made up an early release that covered nearly 650 HLA-typed donors. Roughly five DR-DQ haplotypes were treated as single units for association and clustering because of strong linkage in the cohort. A later genetic analysis took genome-wide SNP genotypes for about three fifths of the roughly 670 donors and used that subset as a discovery cohort. In an earlier analysis of 550 to 700 of the donors, high-throughput TCR beta sequencing was used to judge whether each TCR beta V gene segment behaved as functional or pseudogenic. A later analysis re-examined previously published TCR beta repertoires from more than 650 donors and added high-resolution HLA genotyping to investigate patterns of TCR occurrence. The study at large found these results: A later analysis found that TCR association rates varied across HLA loci, with DRB1 alleles showing the most associated TCRs and HLA-C alleles the fewest. The authors suggested that the approach could potentially be generalized to other disease states and immunological phenotypes. Linkage disequilibrium might explain the correlated functional status among segregating V segments, but an unknown experimental factor could not be ruled out. Because HLA typing was unavailable for some donors at each locus, only the typed subset was used in association tests. Three of the identified cytomegalovirus-associated TCR beta chains were confirmed in vitro to be specific for cytomegalovirus antigens. Roughly uniform sequencing depth across donors was assumed in presence/absence analyses, although this assumption may not hold. A later genetic analysis reported fewer N-insertions in productive TCRs among donors in an Asian-associated ancestry cluster than the roughly 700-donor mean. The study gave a list of over 150 TCR beta chains associated with cytomegalovirus. Across donors, most TCR sequences were observed very rarely, whereas some public TCRs were present in many individuals. In an earlier analysis of 587 of the donors, most TCR beta V segments appeared in productive rearrangements about 87% or about 30% of the time, broadly matching IMGT annotations. The cohort was sequenced for TCR beta chains only, and without alpha or paired-chain data the features that could be detected were limited. A cluster of highly shared sequence variants was judged likely to represent a technical artifact of the sequencing pipeline. V-gene and J-gene trimming of TCR beta chains was associated with a missense DCLRE1C variant in a later genetic analysis, and the association was replicated in an independent cohort. A further reported finding was that TCR beta sequences accurately predicted the HLA-A and HLA-B alleles for most subjects in the first cohort. The classifier was reported to diagnose cytomegalovirus status with high specificity and sensitivity in both the original and validation cohorts. Approximately 16 rarely observed V segments, including chromosome 9 orphons, were excluded from the earlier analysis of approximately 500 of the donors because counts were too low. Immune exposure information for the cohort was limited to CMV serostatus. Most CMV-associated TCR beta chains appeared to be HLA-restricted in a later analysis, and the HLA associations seemed to be driven largely by CMV exposure. A later analysis associated approximately 17,000 TCR beta sequences with specific HLA alleles at a false discovery rate of 0.05. Some IMGT-functional V segments, including TRBV6-2 and TRBV6-3, could not be distinguished by the 87-base-pair reads and were therefore excluded. A later analysis reported that several top co-occurrence clusters appeared linked to parvovirus B19, influenza, CMV and Epstein-Barr virus. When HLA alleles, especially DR and DQ, strongly co-occurred, TCR associations were difficult to assign to individual alleles. In a later analysis, HLA-associated TCR beta chains were found to be more clonally expanded and to have lower generation probabilities than equally common non-associated chains.

From the cysteine up to the phenylalanine, the CDR3 has a length of 13 residues. Only CDR3 DNA remains: 39 bases, in frame from the first base. For CDR1 and CDR2, the germline V gene lists MRHNA and SNTAGT. V lost 3 bases and J lost 14 bases, and the count of bases not matched to a germline gene is 8. Worth noting for this clone: Which antigen it targets is not known. Per-base quality was not reported, and no clone a single base away is much larger than it.

Libraries were made using the immunoSEQ multiplex PCR assay. The multiplex PCR relied on a mix of 60 forward primers for TCR Vbeta segments and 13 reverse primers for TCR Jbeta segments. Amplification of the CDR3 region of rearranged TCR beta genes was performed with a multiplex PCR assay on genomic DNA. The amplified TCR beta libraries were sequenced on the Illumina HiSeq System as 87-base-pair reads. As for the authors' bioinformatics: A later analysis tallied about 77 million unique TCR beta chains across the approximately 670 repertoires, and around 9.9 million of those chains were shared by two or more donors. To remove PCR and sequencing errors, raw reads were error-corrected and collapsed into unique sequences using a nearest-neighbor algorithm that merged closely related sequences. Alignment of CDR3 sequences to IMGT reference sequences was used to assign V, D and J gene segments. For a sequence to be retained, at least a six-nucleotide match to both a V gene segment and a J gene segment was required. Rearrangements were called productive when the CDR3 lacked stop codons and stayed in frame with V and J; all others were non-productive. CDR3 was defined by IMGT convention, running from the second conserved V-encoded cysteine to the conserved J-encoded phenylalanine. In an earlier analysis of 550 to 650 of the donors, sequences lacking an unambiguous match to a single V gene segment were excluded. In an earlier analysis of approximately 500 of the donors, a V segment was called functional when productive rearrangements were above 56.7%, and segregating when the standard deviation between donors exceeded 5%. To diagnose cytomegalovirus status from the catalog of TCR beta chain sequences, a statistical classification framework was built. A later analysis assigned V and J genes by comparing TCR nucleotide sequences with IMGT/GENE-DB human TR gene sequences. Using the TCRdist pipeline, a later analysis assigned CDR3 sequences along with most-parsimonious VDJ recombination scenarios. In a later analysis, each TCR beta chain was defined by its CDR3 amino acid sequence together with its V-gene family, and reads lacking a unique V-gene family were excluded. A later analysis removed 592 highly shared, low-generation-probability nucleotide sequences to deal with suspected cross-contamination and a sequencing artifact. In a later analysis, a clonal expansion index for each public chain was calculated from normalized within-repertoire ranks of inferred template counts. In a later analysis, generation probabilities were computed using a VDJ recombination model fitted to out-of-frame rearrangements, and the results were checked against IGoR. Hypergeometric tests were used in a later analysis to score TCR-TCR, TCR-HLA and TCR-CMV co-occurrence, with a repertoire-size bias correction applied to the TCR pairs. To estimate false discovery rates, a later analysis permuted the HLA or CMV assignments 20 times. In a later analysis, co-occurring TCRs were grouped using DBSCAN, with TCRdist sequence similarity added in when clustering inside HLA-allele-positive subsets. Repertoires with fewer than 30,000 or more than 120,000 public chains, plus five repertoires with anomalous nucleotide sharing, were excluded from co-occurrence clustering. What TCRdb holds here is the immuneACCESS table cut down to in-frame rearrangements. Part of the clones is not present; checked against another copy, under half of the missing clones reflect an unresolved V gene, and the others are unexplained. V, J and clone size are those of that table, while D and trimming were read from the DNA. The sample table contains some 180,000 clones; only one count was recorded for around 80% of them. Of the sample, under 2% falls within the top ten clones.

The cohort consisted of approximately 670 healthy bone marrow donors. Cohort members were all nominally healthy when sampled, although unrecorded immune exposures were likely present. The donor was CMV seronegative and belonged to the group of over 300 seronegative cohort members. A peripheral blood sample was collected from each donor, and TCR beta sequencing was performed on peripheral blood mononuclear cells. The Qiagen DNeasy Blood Extraction Kit was used to extract genomic DNA from the blood cell samples. The TCR was taken from a woman aged 25 to 39 in good health and CMV-seronegative. This sequence uses TRBV6-4 and TRBJ2-1; TRBD1 fits 9 bases in the junction. Sequenced: PBMCs. This receptor carries the CDR3 CASSEDEQGAKFF. The nucleotides read TGTGCCAGCAGTGAGGATGAACAGGGGGCAAAGTTCTTC.